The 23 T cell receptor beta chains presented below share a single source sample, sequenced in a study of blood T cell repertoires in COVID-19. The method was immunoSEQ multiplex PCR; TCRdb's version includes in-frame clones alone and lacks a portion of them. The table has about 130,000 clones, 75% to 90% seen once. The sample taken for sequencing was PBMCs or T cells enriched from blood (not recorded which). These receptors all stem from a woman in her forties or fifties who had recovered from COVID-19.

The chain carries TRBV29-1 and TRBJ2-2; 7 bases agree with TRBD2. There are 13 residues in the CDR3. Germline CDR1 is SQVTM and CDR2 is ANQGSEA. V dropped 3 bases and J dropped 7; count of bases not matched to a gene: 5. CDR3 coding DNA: TGCAGCGTTGAGGGAGGGGTAGGCGGGGAGCTGTTTTTT. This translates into CSVEGGVGGELFF.

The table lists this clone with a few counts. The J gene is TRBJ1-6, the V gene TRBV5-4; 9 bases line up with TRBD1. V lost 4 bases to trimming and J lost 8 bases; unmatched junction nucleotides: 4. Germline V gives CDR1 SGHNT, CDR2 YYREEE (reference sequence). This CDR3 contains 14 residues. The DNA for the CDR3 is TGTGCCAGCAGCACCGGGACAGGGTATTCACCCCTCCACTTT. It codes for CASSTGTGYSPLHF.

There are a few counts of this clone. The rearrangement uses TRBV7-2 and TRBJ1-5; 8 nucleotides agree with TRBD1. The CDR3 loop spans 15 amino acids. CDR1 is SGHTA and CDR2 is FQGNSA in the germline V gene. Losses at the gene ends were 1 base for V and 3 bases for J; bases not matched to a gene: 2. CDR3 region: CASSLGQGPNQPQHF. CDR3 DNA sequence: TGTGCCAGCAGCTTAGGACAGGGGCCCAATCAGCCCCAGCATTTT.

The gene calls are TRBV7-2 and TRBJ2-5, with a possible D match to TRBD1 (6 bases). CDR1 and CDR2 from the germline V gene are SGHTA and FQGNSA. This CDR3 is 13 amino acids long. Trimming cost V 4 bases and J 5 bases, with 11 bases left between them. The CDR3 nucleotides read TGTGCCAGCAGCTCAAGGACAGCCGAGACCCAGTACTTC. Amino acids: CASSSRTAETQYF.

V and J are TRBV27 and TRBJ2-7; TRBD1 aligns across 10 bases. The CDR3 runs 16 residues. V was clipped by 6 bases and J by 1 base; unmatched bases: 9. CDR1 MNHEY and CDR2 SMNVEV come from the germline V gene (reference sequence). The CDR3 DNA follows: TGTGCCAGCAGGCTCCGCCGGGACAGGGGTTCCTACGAGCAGTACTTC. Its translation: CASRLRRDRGSYEQYF.

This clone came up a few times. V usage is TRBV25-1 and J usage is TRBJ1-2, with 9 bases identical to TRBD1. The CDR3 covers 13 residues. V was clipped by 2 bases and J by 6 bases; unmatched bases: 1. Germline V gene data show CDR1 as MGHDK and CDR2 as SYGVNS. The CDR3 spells CASSEGQGHGYTF. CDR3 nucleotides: TGTGCCAGCAGTGAAGGACAGGGGCATGGCTACACCTTC.

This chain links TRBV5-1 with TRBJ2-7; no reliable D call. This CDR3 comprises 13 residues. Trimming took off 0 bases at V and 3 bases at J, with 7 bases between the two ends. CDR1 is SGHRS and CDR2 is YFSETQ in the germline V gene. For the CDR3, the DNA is TGCGCCAGCAGCTTGGTGTCAGGCTACGAGCAGTACTTC. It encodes CASSLVSGYEQYF.

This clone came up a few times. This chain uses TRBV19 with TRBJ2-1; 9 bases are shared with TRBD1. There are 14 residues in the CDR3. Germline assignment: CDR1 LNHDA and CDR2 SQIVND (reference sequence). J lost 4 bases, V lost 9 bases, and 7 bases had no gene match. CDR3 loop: CASQETGGYNEQFF. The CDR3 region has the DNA TGTGCCAGCCAGGAGACAGGGGGGTACAATGAGCAGTTCTTC.

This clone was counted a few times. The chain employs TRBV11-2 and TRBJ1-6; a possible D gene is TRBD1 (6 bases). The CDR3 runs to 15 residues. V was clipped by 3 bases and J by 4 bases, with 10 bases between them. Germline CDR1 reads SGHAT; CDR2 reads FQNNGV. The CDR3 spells CASSLRTDYNSPLHF. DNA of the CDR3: TGTGCCAGCAGCTTGCGGACAGATTATAATTCACCCCTCCACTTT.

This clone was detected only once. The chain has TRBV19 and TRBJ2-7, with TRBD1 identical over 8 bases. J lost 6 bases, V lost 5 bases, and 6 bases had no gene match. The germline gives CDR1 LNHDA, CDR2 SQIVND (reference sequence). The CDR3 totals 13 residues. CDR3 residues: CASSFGQGGEQYF. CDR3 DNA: TGTGCCAGTAGTTTCGGACAGGGCGGCGAGCAGTACTTC.

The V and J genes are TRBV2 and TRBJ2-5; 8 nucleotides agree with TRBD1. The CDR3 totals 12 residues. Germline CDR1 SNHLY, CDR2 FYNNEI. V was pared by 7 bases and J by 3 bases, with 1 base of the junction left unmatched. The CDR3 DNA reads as TGTGCCAGCATGACAGGGGAAGAGACCCAGTACTTC. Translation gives CASMTGEETQYF.

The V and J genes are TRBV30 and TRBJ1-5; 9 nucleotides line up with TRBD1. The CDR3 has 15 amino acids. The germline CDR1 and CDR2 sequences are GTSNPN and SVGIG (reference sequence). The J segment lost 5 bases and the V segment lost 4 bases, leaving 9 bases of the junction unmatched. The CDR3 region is CAWTPEGQGYQPQHF. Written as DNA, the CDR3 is TGTGCCTGGACCCCAGAGGGACAGGGATATCAGCCCCAGCATTTT. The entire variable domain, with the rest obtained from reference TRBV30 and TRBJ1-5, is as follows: SQTIHQWPATLVQPVGSPLSLECTVEGTSNPNLYWYRQAAGRGLQLLFYSVGIGQISSEVPQNLSASRPQDRQFILSSKKLLLSDSGFYLCAWTPEGQGYQPQHFGDGTRLSIL.

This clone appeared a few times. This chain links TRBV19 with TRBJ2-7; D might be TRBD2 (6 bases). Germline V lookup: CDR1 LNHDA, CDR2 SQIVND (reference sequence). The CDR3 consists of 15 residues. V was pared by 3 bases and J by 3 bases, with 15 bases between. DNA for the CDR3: TGTGCCAGTAGTATCCTTGGAGGGATTAACTACGAGCAGTACTTC. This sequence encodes CASSILGGINYEQYF.

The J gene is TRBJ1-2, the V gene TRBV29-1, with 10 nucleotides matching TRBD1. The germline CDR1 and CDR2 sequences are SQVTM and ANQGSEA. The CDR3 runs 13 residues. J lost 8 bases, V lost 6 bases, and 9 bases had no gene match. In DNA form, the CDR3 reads TGCAGCGTCGCCGGGACAGGGGCTCACGGCTACACCTTC. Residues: CSVAGTGAHGYTF. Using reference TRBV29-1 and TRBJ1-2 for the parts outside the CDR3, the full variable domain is SAVISQKPSRDICQRGTSLTIQCQVDSQVTMMFWYRQQPGQSLTLIATANQGSEATYESGFVIDKFPISRPNLTFSTLTVSNMSPEDSSIYLCSVAGTGAHGYTFGSGTRLTVV.

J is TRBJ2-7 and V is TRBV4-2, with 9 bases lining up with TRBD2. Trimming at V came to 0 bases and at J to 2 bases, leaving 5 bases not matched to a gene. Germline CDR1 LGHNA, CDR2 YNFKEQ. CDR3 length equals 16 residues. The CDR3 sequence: CASSQDGLATAYEQYF. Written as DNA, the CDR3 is TGTGCCAGCAGCCAAGACGGACTAGCGACGGCCTACGAGCAGTACTTC.

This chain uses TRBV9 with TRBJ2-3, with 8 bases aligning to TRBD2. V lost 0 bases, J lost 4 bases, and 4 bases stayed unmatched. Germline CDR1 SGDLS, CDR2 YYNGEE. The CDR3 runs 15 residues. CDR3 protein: CASSVGGGFADTQYF. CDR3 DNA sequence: TGTGCCAGCAGCGTAGGCGGGGGGTTCGCAGATACGCAGTATTTT.

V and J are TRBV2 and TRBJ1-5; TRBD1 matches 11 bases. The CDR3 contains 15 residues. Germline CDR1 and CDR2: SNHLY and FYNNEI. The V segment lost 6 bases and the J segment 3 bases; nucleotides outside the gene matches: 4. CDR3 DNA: TGTGCCAGCAGCGGGACAGGGGGTGCCAATCAGCCCCAGCATTTT. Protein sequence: CASSGTGGANQPQHF.

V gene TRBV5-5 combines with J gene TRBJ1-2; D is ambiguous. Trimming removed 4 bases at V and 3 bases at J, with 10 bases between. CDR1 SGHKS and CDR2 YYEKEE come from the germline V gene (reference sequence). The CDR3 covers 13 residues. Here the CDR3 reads CASSTITDYGYTF. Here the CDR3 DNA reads TGTGCCAGCAGCACAATAACAGACTATGGCTACACCTTC. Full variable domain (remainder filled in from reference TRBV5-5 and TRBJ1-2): DAGVTQSPTHLIKTRGQQVTLRCSPISGHKSVSWYQQVLGQGPQFIFQYYEKEERGRGNFPDRFSARQFPNYSSELNVNALLLGDSALYLCASSTITDYGYTFGSGTRLTVV.

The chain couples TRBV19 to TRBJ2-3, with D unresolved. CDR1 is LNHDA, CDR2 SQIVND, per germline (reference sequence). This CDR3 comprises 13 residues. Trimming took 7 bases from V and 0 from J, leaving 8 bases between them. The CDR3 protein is CASTQTSTDTQYF. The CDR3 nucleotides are TGTGCCAGTACCCAAACTAGCACAGATACGCAGTATTTT.

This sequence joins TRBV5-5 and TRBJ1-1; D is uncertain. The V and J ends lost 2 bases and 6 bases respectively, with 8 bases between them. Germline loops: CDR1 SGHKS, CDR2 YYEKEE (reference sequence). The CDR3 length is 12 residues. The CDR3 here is CASSFVSAEAFF. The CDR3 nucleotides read TGTGCCAGCAGCTTCGTAAGCGCTGAAGCTTTCTTT.

The CDR3 DNA reads as TGCGCCAGCAGCAACGGGACAGTGAGCAGCTACGAGCAGTACTTC. Protein sequence: CASSNGTVSSYEQYF. The J gene is TRBJ2-7, the V gene TRBV5-1, with 7 positions matching TRBD1. This CDR3 is built from 15 residues. After removal of 4 bases from V and 3 bases from J, the junction contained 10 bases not matched to a gene. Germline V lookup: CDR1 SGHRS, CDR2 YFSETQ.

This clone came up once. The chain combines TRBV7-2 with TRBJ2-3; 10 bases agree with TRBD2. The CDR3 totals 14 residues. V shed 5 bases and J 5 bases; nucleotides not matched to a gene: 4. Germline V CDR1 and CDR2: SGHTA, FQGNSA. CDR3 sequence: CASSPSGGGDTQYF. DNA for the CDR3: TGTGCCAGCAGCCCTAGCGGGGGCGGAGATACGCAGTATTTT.

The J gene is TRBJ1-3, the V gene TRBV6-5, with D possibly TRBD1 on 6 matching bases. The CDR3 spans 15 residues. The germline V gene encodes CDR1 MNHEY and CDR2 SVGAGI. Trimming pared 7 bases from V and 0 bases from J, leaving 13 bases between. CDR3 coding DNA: TGTGCCAGCAACCAACAGGGCTTCTCTGGAAACACCATATATTTT. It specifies CASNQQGFSGNTIYF.